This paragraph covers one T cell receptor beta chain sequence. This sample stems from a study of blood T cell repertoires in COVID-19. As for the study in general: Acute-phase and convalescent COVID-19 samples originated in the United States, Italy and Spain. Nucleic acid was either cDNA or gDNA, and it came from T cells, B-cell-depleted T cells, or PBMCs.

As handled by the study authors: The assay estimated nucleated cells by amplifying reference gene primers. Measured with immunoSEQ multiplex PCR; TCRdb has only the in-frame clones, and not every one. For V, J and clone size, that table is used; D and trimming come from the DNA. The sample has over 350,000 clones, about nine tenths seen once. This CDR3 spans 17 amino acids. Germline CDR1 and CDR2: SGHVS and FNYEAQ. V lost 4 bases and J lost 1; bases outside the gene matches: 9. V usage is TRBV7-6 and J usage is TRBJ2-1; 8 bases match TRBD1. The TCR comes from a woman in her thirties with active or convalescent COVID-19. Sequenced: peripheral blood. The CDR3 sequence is CASSSHPTGVSYNEQFF. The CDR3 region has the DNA TGTGCCAGCAGCTCACATCCGACAGGGGTGTCCTACAATGAGCAGTTCTTC. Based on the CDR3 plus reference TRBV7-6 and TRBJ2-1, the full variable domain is GAGVSQSPRYKVTKRGQDVALRCDPISGHVSLYWYRQALGQGPEFLTYFNYEAQQDKSGLPNDRFSAERPEGSISTLTIQRTEQRDSAMYRCASSSHPTGVSYNEQFFGPGTRLTVL.